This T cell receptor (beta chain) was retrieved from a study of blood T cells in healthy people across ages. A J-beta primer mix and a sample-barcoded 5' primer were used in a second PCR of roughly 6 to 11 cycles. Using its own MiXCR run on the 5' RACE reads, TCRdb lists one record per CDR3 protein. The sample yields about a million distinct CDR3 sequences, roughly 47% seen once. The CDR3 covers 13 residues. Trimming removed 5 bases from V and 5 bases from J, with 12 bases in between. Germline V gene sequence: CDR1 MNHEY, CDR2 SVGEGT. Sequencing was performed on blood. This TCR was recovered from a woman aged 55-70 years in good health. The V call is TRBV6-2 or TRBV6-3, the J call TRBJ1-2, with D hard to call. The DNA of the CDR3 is TGTGCCAGCAGTCCTCAGGAGTTATATGGCTACACCTTC. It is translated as CASSPQELYGYTF.